One T cell receptor beta chain is described in this entry. Its antigen is as yet unknown. Data came from immunoSEQ multiplex PCR; TCRdb stores just in-frame clones and leaves some out. The sample records approximately 65,000 clones, around 80% being singletons. These data originate in a study of radiation and T cells in renal cell carcinoma. Study-wide findings and caveats: Top tumor clonotypes rose in blood 2 weeks post-radiation, then contracted.

This CDR3 spans 15 amino acids. The trim removed 7 bases at V and 3 bases at J, leaving 10 bases unmatched. Germline loops: CDR1 MDHEN, CDR2 SYDVKM. The sample's time point: blood 4 weeks post-SBRT, at nephrectomy. Treatment specified: 15 Gy SBRT to primary tumor, nephrectomy 4 weeks later. Sequencing used blood, obtained from a patient whose treatment included radiotherapy and nephrectomy. The rearrangement joins TRBV28 to TRBJ2-3, with 7 bases fitting TRBD2. This TCR was sampled from a man aged 55-75 years with renal cell carcinoma. The chain's CDR3 is CASTYSGPKTDTQYF. The CDR3 DNA sequence: TGTGCCAGCACCTATAGCGGGCCCAAGACAGATACGCAGTATTTT.